The TCR beta chain described here comes from a study of CXCR3-negative and CXCR3-positive naive CD8 T cells. Regarding the study as a whole: Because surface CD5 did not distinguish the naive subsets, TCR strength was inferred from TRB CDR3 properties. For memory CD8+ cells diversity was much lower, but both naive subsets had comparably high diversity. More hydrophobic TRB CDR3s were found in CXCR3-positive naive cells than in CXCR3-negative naive cells. Unlike memory cells, which differed, naive CXCR3-negative and CXCR3-positive cells had similar TRBV-TRBJ usage.

UMI-tagged TRB cDNA libraries were built via 5' RACE. Using the 5' RACE reads, TCRdb records one entry per CDR3 protein without DNA. There are approximately 90,000 distinct CDR3 sequences in the sample, with around 0.53% held by the top ten. The CDR3 is made up of 13 amino acids. A remark on this clonotype: Antigen: not known.

Source material: naive CXCR3+ CD8+ T cells from blood. Sample subset: CD45RO-CCR7+CD27+CD95- naive CD8+ T cells expressing CXCR3 (TNR3+). The origin of this receptor is a human donor in good health. Some clones in this sample may be carry-over from other donors' samples. The V and J genes are TRBV12-3 or TRBV12-4 and TRBJ1-3. CDR3: CASQTYSGNTIYF.